The T cell receptor beta chain described here comes from a study of cytomegalovirus exposure and HLA in healthy donors. Study as a whole: Most genotyped donors, roughly 83% of about 430, had Caucasian-associated genetic ancestry. Study-wide results and caveats: Generally TCR sequences proved uncommon, though certain public TCRs appeared in numerous donors. The sole available immune exposure information was CMV serostatus.

Researchers ran the PCR with 60 Vbeta and 13 Jbeta primers. The data were produced by immunoSEQ multiplex PCR, yet TCRdb's version contains in-frame clones alone and is incomplete. The sample has around 180,000 clones, about three quarters seen once. Only one count was recorded for this clone. The antigen remains unidentified. Per germline, CDR1 KGHSH and CDR2 LQKENI. The CDR3 extends over 14 amino acids. The V gene lost 0 bases and the J gene lost 0 bases, with 5 bases spanning the gap. Nominally healthy donors provided the samples, though records likely missed some immune exposures. This TCR derives from a girl aged 10-17 years in good health and CMV-seronegative. This chain links TRBV18 with TRBJ1-1, with D unclear. Sequenced material: PBMCs. The CDR3 nucleotides are TGTGCCAGCTCACCACCCAATCTGAACACTGAAGCTTTCTTT. Its translation: CASSPPNLNTEAFF.